This is a list of T cell receptor beta chains from one sample in a study of T cell changes during pregnancy in multiple sclerosis. The table came from immunoSEQ multiplex PCR; TCRdb's copy has only in-frame clones and leaves some out. This table holds 38,000 or so clones, about 95% found once. The source was CD4+ T cells from peripheral blood mononuclear cells, collected in the second trimester of pregnancy. Receptor source: a female donor with multiple sclerosis, enrolled in a pregnancy study. Both conserved end residues are part of each CDR3. Each record gives: V gene, CDR3 protein.

>TRBV5-4
CASSRVTGFSDTQYF
>TRBV27
CASRKGGGNQPQHF
>TRBV6-1
CASSESGGIQPQHF
>TRBV7-6
CASSLGQGAYNEQFF
>TRBV29-1
CSVEDAQGTYEQYF
>TRBV7-9
CASSLAQDNEKLFF
>TRBV28
CASSLVRGLGAGEQYF
>TRBV4-1
CASSQDTSGRDTQYF
>TRBV5-1
CASSLPGLEYEQYF
>TRBV6-1
CASSEDDGRANEQFF
>TRBV15
CATSHELGRTSYEQYF
>TRBV10-3
CAIQSGTLYNEQFF
>TRBV5-4
CASSAGNRGSNYGYTF
>TRBV11-3
CASSLTRGSPGEQFF
>TRBV29-1
CSVEDYGGGTEAFF
>TRBV12-5
CASGLVQGQPQHF
>TRBV19
CASRDPGGGNQPQHF
>TRBV5-8
CASSLNGANEKLFF
>TRBV30
CAWSRDRGRYNEKLFF
>TRBV11-2
CASSLGSRRDTQYF
>TRBV15
CATSRDLTINEQFF
>TRBV6-1
CASSEYWEDNSPLHF
>TRBV7-3
CASSLRASGRQLAATQYF
>TRBV6-1
CAGLGGNYEQYF
>TRBV7-3
CASSPRGNRGLAGNTGELFF
>TRBV18
CASSSTGGANTGELFF
>TRBV9
CASSRQTGGVGELFF
>TRBV2
CASRGQSGPTDTQYF
>TRBV5-1
CASSFGLAGYNEQFF
>TRBV19
CASSIRLAAEIGEQFF
>TRBV19
CASRQGASYEQYF
>TRBV19
CASRRTSVSYNEQFF
>TRBV7-6
CASSLGGTQETQYF
>TRBV6-1
CASSEIPVQETQYF
>TRBV5-4
CASSPTREASRETQYF
>TRBV18
CASSEGTGNQPQHF
>TRBV7-3
CASSLDRGAVTDTQYF
>TRBV30
CAWSVAPQPYEQYF
>TRBV6-1
CASRRTRANTGELFF
>TRBV14
CASAVRAGTDTQYF
>TRBV11-2
CASSLTTGPYEQYF
>TRBV13
CASSPRTRSFTDTQYF
>TRBV29-1
CSLGGAADTQYF
>TRBV7-9
CASSFTLSGRANYGYTF
>TRBV18
CASSLRENTEAFF
>TRBV11-2
CASSLSRGQTEAFF
>TRBV7-9
CASSLRGLPGANVLTF
>TRBV6-4
CASSTIPGTEAFF
>TRBV11-2
CASSSGPGLDSYEQYF
>TRBV2
CASRTSGSSYNEQFF